Below are 25 T cell receptor beta chains sequenced from a single sample in a study of shared clonotypes between healthy human individuals. Repertoires were generated with immunoSEQ multiplex PCR, while TCRdb's copy carries only in-frame clones and drops some. The data show about 2.1 million clones, 80% to 95% seen once. Terminally differentiated effector memory CD45RA+ cells were excluded by CCR7 positive selection of CD45RO-negative cells. The sample consisted of naive CD8+ T cells from PBMCs. The receptors come from a man between 18 and 29 years old in good health. Some clones in this sample may be carry-over from other donors' samples.

This clone was counted between two and nine times. V is TRBV11-2 and J is TRBJ1-1, with 7 nucleotides matching TRBD1. V dropped 4 bases and J dropped 3; count of bases not matched to a gene: 8. The CDR3 spans 15 residues. Germline V gives CDR1 SGHAT, CDR2 FQNNGV. CDR3 region: CASSSRQGWDTEAFF. CDR3 DNA sequence: TGTGCCAGCAGCTCGAGACAGGGCTGGGACACTGAAGCTTTCTTT.

The J gene is TRBJ2-1, the V gene TRBV15; 12 nucleotides line up with TRBD1. Per the germline V gene, CDR1 is LNHNV and CDR2 is YYDKDF (reference sequence). V lost 3 bases and J lost 8; bases outside the gene matches: 17. The CDR3 extends over 19 amino acids. CDR3 nucleotide sequence: TGTGCCACCAGCAGGGATATCAGACTCCGGGACAGGGGGCGTCATGAGCAGTTCTTC. Translating it yields CATSRDIRLRDRGRHEQFF.

The rearrangement links TRBV27 to TRBJ2-7; D is unresolved. The CDR3 loop spans 15 amino acids. V was pared by 3 bases and J by 3 bases, with 15 bases between. In germline, CDR1 is MNHEY, CDR2 SMNVEV (reference sequence). CDR3: CASSFGSRSGYEQYF. CDR3 nucleotides: TGTGCCAGCAGTTTCGGGTCCCGGTCGGGCTACGAGCAGTACTTC.

The J gene is TRBJ2-5, the V gene TRBV19, with 11 bases that match TRBD2. V dropped 0 bases and J dropped 5; count of bases not matched to a gene: 5. The CDR3 sequence is 16 residues long. The germline CDR1 and CDR2 sequences are LNHDA and SQIVND (reference sequence). This CDR3 is CASSIDWLAGGETQYF. The CDR3 nucleotides read TGTGCCAGTAGTATAGATTGGCTAGCGGGAGGTGAGACCCAGTACTTC.

The chain uses TRBV15 and TRBJ2-7; 7 bases are a match to TRBD2. V shed 0 bases and J 1 base; nucleotides not matched to a gene: 9. CDR3 length: 17 amino acids. Germline CDR1 and CDR2: LNHNV and YYDKDF (reference sequence). The CDR3 region is CATSRDFRRGRSYEQYF. CDR3 DNA: TGTGCCACCAGCAGAGATTTTAGGCGGGGGAGGTCCTACGAGCAGTACTTC.

CDR3 in amino acids: CASSAARSAGLLHNEQFF. DNA for the CDR3: TGTGCCAGCAGCGCCGCTCGTTCGGCGGGACTCCTACACAATGAGCAGTTCTTC. The V gene is TRBV11-2, the J gene TRBJ2-1; the D gene is possibly TRBD2 (6 bases). V shed 5 bases and J shed 5 bases, with 25 bases lying between them. In germline, CDR1 is SGHAT, CDR2 FQNNGV. CDR3 length: 18 residues.

This chain uses TRBV4-1 with TRBJ2-7; either TRBD1 or TRBD2 may fit D (5 bases each). V gave up 0 bases and J gave up 7 bases, with 22 bases separating them. The germline V gene encodes CDR1 MGHRA and CDR2 YSYEKL. CDR3 length: 17 amino acids. CDR3 in DNA: TGCGCCAGCAGCCAAGATGTAAGGGGTGGAGGAGTTGGGGAGCAGTACTTC. Its translation is CASSQDVRGGGVGEQYF.

V is TRBV7-6 and J is TRBJ2-3; 7 nucleotides line up with TRBD1. In germline, CDR1 is SGHVS, CDR2 FNYEAQ. The CDR3 runs to 15 residues. Trimming took 1 base from V and 1 from J; bases not matched to a gene: 2. CDR3 sequence (DNA): TGTGCCAGCAGCTTAGAGGGACAGCGCACAGATACGCAGTATTTT. Its protein is CASSLEGQRTDTQYF. Full variable domain (outside the CDR3, taken from reference TRBV7-6 and TRBJ2-3): GAGVSQSPRYKVTKRGQDVALRCDPISGHVSLYWYRQALGQGPEFLTYFNYEAQQDKSGLPNDRFSAERPEGSISTLTIQRTEQRDSAMYRCASSLEGQRTDTQYFGPGTRLTVL.

This clone was detected only once. The V gene is TRBV2, the J gene TRBJ1-2, with D maybe TRBD1 (5 bases). Germline V gene lookup returns CDR1 SNHLY and CDR2 FYNNEI. The CDR3 covers 13 residues. Trimming removed 5 bases from V and 4 bases from J, with 11 bases in between. CDR3 in DNA: TGTGCCAGCAGTTTGGGACGGAGCTATGGCTACACCTTC. Its protein is CASSLGRSYGYTF.

Here the CDR3 reads CASSVGGPHSYEQYF. The CDR3 DNA is TGTGCCAGCAGCGTAGGGGGACCGCACTCCTACGAGCAGTACTTC. This chain connects TRBV9 to TRBJ2-7; D tentatively reads TRBD1 or TRBD2 (5 bases each). CDR3 length equals 15 residues. Germline V CDR1 and CDR2: SGDLS, YYNGEE. Trimming stripped 0 bases from V and 0 bases from J, with 10 bases between.

This clone showed up just once. The J gene is TRBJ2-2, the V gene TRBV7-9, with TRBD1 matching 7 bases. Germline values: CDR1 SEHNR, CDR2 FQNEAQ (reference sequence). The CDR3 runs to 15 residues. V dropped 5 bases and J dropped 1; count of bases not matched to a gene: 4. DNA for the CDR3: TGTGCCAGCAGCCCCTGGACAGGGAACACCGGGGAGCTGTTTTTT. Residues: CASSPWTGNTGELFF.

The chain recombines TRBV5-1 with TRBJ1-3; tentative D call: TRBD1 (5 bases). Germline V gene sequence: CDR1 SGHRS, CDR2 YFSETQ. The length of the CDR3 is 15 residues. Trimming cost V 4 bases and J 0 bases, with 11 bases left between them. CDR3 region: CASSPGPFSGNTIYF. The DNA for the CDR3 is TGCGCCAGCAGCCCGGGGCCTTTCTCTGGAAACACCATATATTTT.

V usage is TRBV5-6 and J usage is TRBJ1-2; TRBD1 agrees at 7 bases. Looked up from germline, CDR1 is SGHDT and CDR2 is YYEEEE. The CDR3 has 15 residues. The V gene end was trimmed by 4 bases and the J gene end by 6 bases; junction bases not matched to a gene: 12. Written as DNA, the CDR3 is TGTGCCAGCAGCGTGTGGGACAGCGACGCAGATGGCTACACCTTC. The encoded protein is CASSVWDSDADGYTF.

This chain uses TRBV11-2 with TRBJ1-1; D is undetermined. The CDR3 has 12 amino acids. V lost 5 bases to trimming and J lost 7 bases, with 11 bases between them. Per germline, CDR1 SGHAT and CDR2 FQNNGV. The CDR3 nucleotides read TGTGCCAGCAGCCCCGCACGGAGTGAAGCTTTCTTT. This encodes CASSPARSEAFF.

In its sample, this clone was seen once. V is TRBV27 and J is TRBJ2-7; D is undetermined. This CDR3 region has 17 residues. Looked up from germline, CDR1 is MNHEY and CDR2 is SMNVEV (reference sequence). V gave up 6 bases and J gave up 2 bases, with 23 bases separating them. CDR3 in amino acids: CASSPSFSPKLTYEQYF. The DNA for the CDR3 is TGTGCCAGCAGCCCGAGTTTCAGCCCGAAGCTAACCTACGAGCAGTACTTC.

This clone was seen a few times. The chain links TRBV27 to TRBJ1-5, with a possible D match to TRBD1 (6 bases). V shed 2 bases and J shed 2 bases, with 10 bases lying between them. Germline V gene data show CDR1 as MNHEY and CDR2 as SMNVEV (reference sequence). The CDR3 consists of 15 residues. CDR3: CASSLAPGGNQPQHF. The CDR3, as DNA: TGTGCCAGCAGTTTAGCCCCAGGGGGCAATCAGCCCCAGCATTTT.

V usage is TRBV10-3 and J usage is TRBJ2-7; D unresolved. The CDR3 is 16 residues long. The V gene lost 4 bases and the J gene lost 4 bases, with 20 bases spanning the gap. CDR1 and CDR2 from the germline V gene are ENHRY and SYGVKD. The CDR3 sequence: CAISVEKSGVGYEQYF. CDR3 DNA: TGTGCCATCAGTGTGGAGAAGAGTGGGGTAGGATACGAGCAGTACTTC.

The chain combines TRBV7-3 with TRBJ2-2; the match to TRBD2 covers 7 bases. Unmatched junction bases numbered 6, after V lost 2 bases and J lost 3 bases. There are 16 residues in the CDR3. Germline values: CDR1 SGHTA, CDR2 FQGTGA. CDR3 bases: TGTGCCAGCAGCTTAGCGGGAGTGAGGGACACCGGGGAGCTGTTTTTT. It translates to CASSLAGVRDTGELFF.

The rearrangement joins TRBV11-2 to TRBJ2-7; no definite D call. The germline V gene has CDR1 SGHAT and CDR2 FQNNGV. The CDR3 is made up of 18 amino acids. Trimming took off 0 bases at V and 2 bases at J, with 20 bases between the two ends. CDR3 sequence (DNA): TGTGCCAGCAGCTTAGATAAAATGAAGGCTAGTAAGCCCTACGAGCAGTACTTC. Amino acid sequence: CASSLDKMKASKPYEQYF.

In its sample, this clone was seen a few times. This chain links TRBV7-9 with TRBJ1-3; no clear D. With 8 bases removed from V and 0 bases from J, the gap between germline ends came to 11 bases. In germline, CDR1 is SEHNR, CDR2 FQNEAQ (reference sequence). CDR3 size: 14 residues. The CDR3 DNA follows: TGTGCCAGCTTTGAGGAGAGCTCTGGAAACACCATATATTTT. It yields the protein CASFEESSGNTIYF.

This clone was counted only a few times. The V call is TRBV7-9, the J call TRBJ1-1, with unresolved D. V lost 1 base to trimming and J lost 6 bases, with 6 bases between them. Germline CDR1 and CDR2: SEHNR and FQNEAQ (reference sequence). The CDR3 extends over 12 amino acids. The CDR3, as DNA: TGTGCCAGCAGCTTAGACGTTCCTGAAGCTTTCTTT. This encodes CASSLDVPEAFF.

The J gene is TRBJ2-7, the V gene TRBV10-1; D is uncertain. This CDR3 is built from 16 residues. The V and J ends lost 3 bases and 0 bases respectively, with 15 bases between them. CDR1 is WNHNN and CDR2 is SYGVQD in the germline V gene (reference sequence). CDR3 loop: CASSEGPGGLSYEQYF. CDR3 sequence (DNA): TGCGCCAGCAGTGAAGGACCAGGCGGCCTCTCCTACGAGCAGTACTTC.

The chain carries TRBV28 and TRBJ2-7; no firm D call. CDR3 length equals 10 residues. With 8 bases removed from V and 5 bases from J, the gap between germline ends came to 7 bases. CDR1 and CDR2 from the germline V gene are MDHEN and SYDVKM. This chain's CDR3 is CASGINEQYF. Here the CDR3 DNA reads TGTGCCAGCGGAATTAACGAGCAGTACTTC.

This clone was found a few times. Different DNA sequences within this sample yield the same CDR3. V and J are TRBV9 and TRBJ2-7; 9 nucleotides agree with TRBD2. Per germline, CDR1 SGDLS and CDR2 YYNGEE. This CDR3 has 15 amino acids. V lost 0 bases to trimming and J lost 3 bases; unmatched junction nucleotides: 4. CDR3 amino acids: CASSVVAGGLYEQYF. The CDR3 DNA sequence: TGTGCCAGCAGCGTAGTGGCGGGAGGGCTCTACGAGCAGTACTTC.

There are a few counts of this clone. Other DNA sequences within the sample encode an identical CDR3. V gene TRBV27 combines with J gene TRBJ1-5; D unresolved. The germline V gene has CDR1 MNHEY and CDR2 SMNVEV (reference sequence). V lost 2 bases and J lost 4, with 9 bases in between. CDR3 length: 14 residues. The CDR3: CASSLAGGNQPQHF. The DNA for the CDR3 is TGTGCCAGCAGTTTAGCGGGAGGAAATCAGCCCCAGCATTTT.